This TCR beta chain emerged from a study of cytomegalovirus exposure and HLA in healthy donors. To note about this clone: As yet, its antigen is unknown.

PCR employed 60 Vbeta and 13 Jbeta primers. The assay was immunoSEQ multiplex PCR, and TCRdb's table has in-frame clones only and misses some. Of 75,000 to 95,000 clones listed, over 80% are singletons. The V gene's germline CDR1 is MDHEN and CDR2 SYDVKM. The CDR3 runs 11 residues. V was trimmed by 2 bases and J by 9 bases, leaving 4 bases between them. Overall study findings and caveats: Most TCRs appeared rarely, but some public TCRs recurred in many donors.

The TCR originated in a man between 18 and 35 years old in good health and CMV-seronegative. The rearrangement links TRBV28 to TRBJ2-2; D uncertain. The sample consisted of PBMCs. The CDR3 nucleotides are TGTGCCAGCAGTTTAAGCCGGGAGCTGTTTTTT. This codes for CASSLSRELFF.